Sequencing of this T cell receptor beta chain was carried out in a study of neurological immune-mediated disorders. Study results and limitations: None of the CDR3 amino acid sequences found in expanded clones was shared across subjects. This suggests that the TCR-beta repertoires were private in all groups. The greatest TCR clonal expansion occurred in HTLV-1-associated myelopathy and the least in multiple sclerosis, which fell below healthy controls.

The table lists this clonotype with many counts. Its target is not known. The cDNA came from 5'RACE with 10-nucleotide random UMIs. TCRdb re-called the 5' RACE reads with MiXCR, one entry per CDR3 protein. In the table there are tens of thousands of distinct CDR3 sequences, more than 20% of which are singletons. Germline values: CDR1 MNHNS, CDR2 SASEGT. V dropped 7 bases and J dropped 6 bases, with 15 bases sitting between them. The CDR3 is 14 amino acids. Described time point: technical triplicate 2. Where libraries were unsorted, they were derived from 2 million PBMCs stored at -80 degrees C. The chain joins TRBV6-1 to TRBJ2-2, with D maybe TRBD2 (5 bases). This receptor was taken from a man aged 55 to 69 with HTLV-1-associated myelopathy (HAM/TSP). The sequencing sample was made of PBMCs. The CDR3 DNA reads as TGTGCCAGCACTCGGCCGGGGTCGGCCGGGGAGCTGTTTTTT. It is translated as CASTRPGSAGELFF.